These T cell receptor beta chains were read from a single sample in a study of technical replicates of blood from several donors. The repertoire was sequenced with immunoSEQ multiplex PCR; TCRdb's copy has only in-frame clones and lacks some. Of tens of thousands of clones listed, around four fifths were seen once; the top ten hold about 4%. Sample: PBMCs. The origin of the receptors is a human donor in good health. Some clones in this sample may be carry-over from other donors' samples. Each CDR3 is given with its conserved first and last residue. A D gene is named only where the DNA matches it firmly. Clone size is shown for a subset of rows, as once, few, many or a class of expanded clone.

d_gene: TRBD2; j_gene: TRBJ2-3; abundance: once; v_gene: TRBV4-3; CDR3nt: TGCGCCAGCAGCCAAGATTTAGCGGGAGGGCCCTCGAGAGATACGCAGTATTTT; CDR3aa: CASSQDLAGGPSRDTQYF
d_gene: .; j_gene: TRBJ1-1; abundance: once; v_gene: TRBV29-1; CDR3nt: TGCAGCCTAAGCCGGGGGGACACTGAAGCTTTCTTT; CDR3aa: CSLSRGDTEAFF
d_gene: .; j_gene: TRBJ1-2; abundance: few; v_gene: TRBV6-1; CDR3nt: TGTGCCAGCAGTGAACGCAGGGGCAGGGGAAACTATGGCTACACCTTC; CDR3aa: CASSERRGRGNYGYTF
d_gene: .; j_gene: TRBJ1-5; abundance: .; v_gene: TRBV4-1; CDR3nt: TGCGCCAGCAGCCAAGCTCCAGGTAATAGCAATCAGCCCCAGCATTTT; CDR3aa: CASSQAPGNSNQPQHF
d_gene: TRBD1; j_gene: TRBJ2-5; abundance: .; v_gene: TRBV7-9; CDR3nt: TGTGCCAGCAGCTTAACCCTTCTGGGACAGAGTGAAGAGACCCAGTACTTC; CDR3aa: CASSLTLLGQSEETQYF
d_gene: .; j_gene: TRBJ2-3; abundance: .; v_gene: TRBV7-9; CDR3nt: TGTGCCAGCGGAGGCACAGATACGCAGTATTTT; CDR3aa: CASGGTDTQYF
d_gene: TRBD2; j_gene: TRBJ2-5; abundance: .; v_gene: TRBV29-1; CDR3nt: TGCAGCGTCGCGGGACTAGCTGCAGAGACCCAGTACTTC; CDR3aa: CSVAGLAAETQYF
d_gene: TRBD2; j_gene: TRBJ2-1; abundance: .; v_gene: TRBV11-2; CDR3nt: TGTGCCAGCAGCTTCAAGGGACTAGCGGGATTGTCCTCCTACAATGAGCAGTTCTTC; CDR3aa: CASSFKGLAGLSSYNEQFF
d_gene: TRBD1; j_gene: TRBJ1-6; abundance: .; v_gene: TRBV12-5; CDR3nt: TGTGCTAGTGGGGGGACAGCAAGGGATTCACCCCTCCACTTT; CDR3aa: CASGGTARDSPLHF
d_gene: TRBD2; j_gene: TRBJ2-3; abundance: .; v_gene: TRBV6-1; CDR3nt: TGTGCCAGCAGTGGGACTAGCGGGGGGGCAGATACGCAGTATTTT; CDR3aa: CASSGTSGGADTQYF
d_gene: .; j_gene: TRBJ2-7; abundance: once; v_gene: TRBV30; CDR3nt: TGTGCCTTCAGGGGGGACGGGACCTACGAGCAGTACTTC; CDR3aa: CAFRGDGTYEQYF
d_gene: TRBD2; j_gene: TRBJ2-1; abundance: .; v_gene: TRBV30; CDR3nt: TGTGCCTGGAGCCTAGTACAAGCGGGATACAATGAGCAGTTCTTC; CDR3aa: CAWSLVQAGYNEQFF
d_gene: .; j_gene: TRBJ1-3; abundance: once; v_gene: TRBV29-1; CDR3nt: TGCAGCGTTCTGAGACAGCGCTCTGGAAACACCATATATTTT; CDR3aa: CSVLRQRSGNTIYF
d_gene: .; j_gene: TRBJ2-7; abundance: .; v_gene: TRBV7-2; CDR3nt: TGTGCCAGCAGCTTAGGTCCTTCCTACGAGCAGTACTTC; CDR3aa: CASSLGPSYEQYF
d_gene: TRBD2; j_gene: TRBJ2-5; abundance: .; v_gene: TRBV14; CDR3nt: TGTGCCAGCAGCCAAGTTCTGGGACTAGAAAGAGAGACCCAGTACTTC; CDR3aa: CASSQVLGLERETQYF
d_gene: .; j_gene: TRBJ2-7; abundance: .; v_gene: TRBV27; CDR3nt: TGTGCCAGCAGTTCCCCACTAAACTACGAGCAGTACTTC; CDR3aa: CASSSPLNYEQYF
d_gene: TRBD1; j_gene: TRBJ2-3; abundance: .; v_gene: TRBV7-9; CDR3nt: TGTGCCAGCAGCCGGGCTACAGGGGGCACAGATACGCAGTATTTT; CDR3aa: CASSRATGGTDTQYF
d_gene: .; j_gene: TRBJ2-5; abundance: once; v_gene: TRBV30; CDR3nt: TGTGCCTGGAGTGGAGACGGAACAGTCCCGAACTTC; CDR3aa: CAWSGDGTVPNF
d_gene: TRBD2; j_gene: TRBJ2-7; abundance: .; v_gene: TRBV7-8; CDR3nt: TGTGCCAGCAGCTGGGGGGGGATCGGCGCCCACTACGAGCAGTACTTC; CDR3aa: CASSWGGIGAHYEQYF
d_gene: .; j_gene: TRBJ2-7; abundance: few; v_gene: TRBV15; CDR3nt: TGTGCCACCAGCAAAACAGCAGCCTACGAGCAGTACTTC; CDR3aa: CATSKTAAYEQYF
d_gene: TRBD1; j_gene: TRBJ2-3; abundance: few; v_gene: TRBV5-1; CDR3nt: TGCGCCAGCAGCGGGGGGACAGGGGAAACAGATACGCAGTATTTT; CDR3aa: CASSGGTGETDTQYF
d_gene: .; j_gene: TRBJ2-2; abundance: .; v_gene: TRBV4-1; CDR3nt: TGCGCCAGCAGCCAAGCTCCAGGGTTAACCGGGGAGCTGTTTTTT; CDR3aa: CASSQAPGLTGELFF
d_gene: .; j_gene: TRBJ2-1; abundance: .; v_gene: TRBV5-8; CDR3nt: TGTGCCAGCAGCTTGGTCTTCGCGGCAGGGCGGCACAATGAGCAGTTCTTC; CDR3aa: CASSLVFAAGRHNEQFF
d_gene: .; j_gene: TRBJ2-3; abundance: .; v_gene: TRBV5-1; CDR3nt: TGCGCCAGCAGGTTTACGAGGGATAGCACAGATACGCAGTATTTT; CDR3aa: CASRFTRDSTDTQYF
d_gene: TRBD2; j_gene: TRBJ2-3; abundance: .; v_gene: TRBV9; CDR3nt: TGTGCCAGCAGCGTAGACGGCGGGGGGGCCGATACGCAGTATTTT; CDR3aa: CASSVDGGGADTQYF
d_gene: TRBD1; j_gene: TRBJ1-5; abundance: .; v_gene: TRBV4-2; CDR3nt: TGTGCCAGCAGCCCCGTTACAGGGGTGGATCAGCCCCAGCATTTT; CDR3aa: CASSPVTGVDQPQHF
d_gene: TRBD2; j_gene: TRBJ2-7; abundance: .; v_gene: TRBV7-2; CDR3nt: TGTGCCAGCAGCTTCACTAGCGGGAGACAATACGAGCAGTACTTC; CDR3aa: CASSFTSGRQYEQYF
d_gene: .; j_gene: TRBJ1-3; abundance: .; v_gene: TRBV5-8; CDR3nt: TGTGCCAGCAGCTTACCCCCAGACACGGCTGGAAACACCATATATTTT; CDR3aa: CASSLPPDTAGNTIYF
d_gene: TRBD2; j_gene: TRBJ2-7; abundance: .; v_gene: TRBV13; CDR3nt: TGTGCCAGCAGCTGGGGACTAGGTTACGAGCAGTACTTC; CDR3aa: CASSWGLGYEQYF
d_gene: .; j_gene: TRBJ2-7; abundance: .; v_gene: TRBV11-2; CDR3nt: TGTGCCAGCAGCTTAAGTGAACTAGCCCTTTACGAGCAGTACTTC; CDR3aa: CASSLSELALYEQYF
d_gene: .; j_gene: TRBJ1-5; abundance: .; v_gene: TRBV10-3; CDR3nt: TGTGCCATCGGAAGACAGGTTGAAGGTCAGCCCCAGCATTTT; CDR3aa: CAIGRQVEGQPQHF
d_gene: TRBD2; j_gene: TRBJ2-7; abundance: .; v_gene: TRBV30; CDR3nt: TGTGCCTGGAGCGCCGGACTAGGTAATATCCACGAGCAGTACTTC; CDR3aa: CAWSAGLGNIHEQYF
d_gene: TRBD1; j_gene: TRBJ2-5; abundance: .; v_gene: TRBV19; CDR3nt: TGTGCCAGTAGTAAATATCCGGACAGGGGCGGAGAGACCCAGTACTTC; CDR3aa: CASSKYPDRGGETQYF
d_gene: .; j_gene: TRBJ1-4; abundance: .; v_gene: TRBV23-1; CDR3nt: TGCGCCAGCAGTCATGGACAGAATGAAAAACTGTTTTTT; CDR3aa: CASSHGQNEKLFF
d_gene: .; j_gene: TRBJ1-2; abundance: .; v_gene: TRBV10-3; CDR3nt: TGTGCCATCAGTGAGTCTCCCGGGGTAGGCTATGGCTACACCTTC; CDR3aa: CAISESPGVGYGYTF
d_gene: .; j_gene: TRBJ1-2; abundance: .; v_gene: TRBV18; CDR3nt: TGTGCCAGCTCACCACCGAACAGGGATGTCCATGGCTACACCTTC; CDR3aa: CASSPPNRDVHGYTF
d_gene: TRBD1; j_gene: TRBJ1-2; abundance: .; v_gene: TRBV4-1; CDR3nt: TGCGCCAGCAGCCAAGTTGCCGGGGACAGGGGGGGGTATGGCTACACCTTC; CDR3aa: CASSQVAGDRGGYGYTF
d_gene: .; j_gene: TRBJ1-2; abundance: .; v_gene: TRBV7-8; CDR3nt: TGTGCCAGCAGCCCAAGCAATGTCGGGTTTGGCTACACCTTC; CDR3aa: CASSPSNVGFGYTF
d_gene: .; j_gene: TRBJ2-3; abundance: once; v_gene: TRBV25-1; CDR3nt: TGTGCCAGCAGTGAACTTTGGGGCGCTACGCAGTATTTT; CDR3aa: CASSELWGATQYF
d_gene: .; j_gene: TRBJ2-7; abundance: .; v_gene: TRBV30; CDR3nt: TGTGCCTGGAGTAGCGGAGGGCAATCCGAGCAGTACTTC; CDR3aa: CAWSSGGQSEQYF